The TCR beta chain described here comes from a study of cytomegalovirus exposure and HLA in healthy donors. Study-level points and caveats: Overall, roughly 170 TCR beta chains were annotated as cytomegalovirus-associated. According to a later analysis, TCR clusters from the first cohort tended to co-occur in the roughly 130 validation repertoires.

The CDR3 contains 14 residues. Germline V gene data show CDR1 as MGHRA and CDR2 as YSYEKL. V lost 1 base, J lost 6 bases, and 11 bases lay in between. In regard to this clone: Its antigen remains unidentified.

Method: immunoSEQ multiplex PCR; TCRdb's copy keeps in-frame clones and lacks some. Altogether roughly 120,000 clones are present, 80% to 90% being singletons, with the ten largest covering roughly 4.4%. Sequencing was done on a sample of PBMCs. This sequence originates from a young man in good health and CMV-seropositive. The J gene is TRBJ2-3, the V gene TRBV4-1, with D perhaps matching TRBD1 (6 bases). CDR3 bases: TGCGCCAGCAGCCAAGGTGGGGGCGCGGATACGCAGTATTTT. Translating gives CASSQGGGADTQYF.